This T cell receptor (beta chain) is drawn from a study of graft-versus-host responses after intestinal transplantation. Background on the study: Multivisceral, liver-intestinal, or isolated intestinal transplants were given to recipients. Anti-thymocyte globulin induction preceded roughly 3 years of tacrolimus and steroid maintenance in all recipients.

CDR3 length: 16 residues. J was trimmed by 5 bases and V by 6 bases; bases with no gene match: 5. Looked up from germline, CDR1 is LNHDA and CDR2 is SQIVND (reference sequence). Processed graft tissue released its intraepithelial and lamina propria lymphocytes. To note about this clone: Its specificity is not known.

Data came from immunoSEQ multiplex PCR; TCRdb stores just in-frame clones and leaves some out. Of about 15,000 clones detected, about 55% appear once; the ten largest clones hold 9.5% to 15%. Study-wide results and limits: Graft-donor T cell macrochimerism coincided with high graft-versus-host to host-versus-graft clonal ratios in allografts.

The chain couples TRBV19 to TRBJ2-2, with 14 bases matching TRBD2. Sequenced here: ileum tissue, sampled 524 days after transplant. This receptor was obtained from a human patient who received an intestinal transplant, so some T cells may come from the graft donor. CDR3 sequence (DNA): TGTGCCAGTAGGACTAGCGGGGGGGCAGGAACCGGGGAGCTGTTTTTT. It codes for CASRTSGGAGTGELFF.